The 12 T cell receptor beta chains given below trace back to one sample, sequenced in a study of CD8+ T cells in alopecia areata. Investigators isolated RNA and reverse transcribed it into cDNA to act as the sequencing template. Repertoires were generated with immunoSEQ multiplex PCR, while TCRdb's copy carries only in-frame clones and drops some. Among under 95,000 clones listed, around 70% were seen once. Treatment given: oral pan-JAK inhibitor, 5-10 mg twice daily. The sample was CD8+ T cells sorted from blood, taken at approximately week 44, from a patient treated with tofacitinib. The receptors were gathered from a human donor with alopecia areata.

This rearrangement joins TRBV13 to TRBJ1-6; D is undetermined. CDR1 is PRHDT and CDR2 is FYEKMQ in the germline V gene (reference sequence). The ends were cut back, 5 bases at V and 14 bases at J, with 22 bases in the middle. The CDR3 is 15 residues long. The CDR3 is CASSLSPGSLVTLHF. The CDR3 DNA follows: TGTGCCAGCAGCCTAAGCCCAGGAAGTTTGGTCACCCTCCACTTT.

In DNA form, the CDR3 reads TGTGCCAGCAGCTCACAGGGACAAGGCAATCAGCCCCAGCATTTT. Translated: CASSSQGQGNQPQHF. The chain links TRBV7-3 to TRBJ1-5, with a weak D call TRBD1 (6 bases). The CDR3 sequence is 15 residues long. CDR1 is SGHTA, CDR2 FQGTGA, per germline. V was trimmed by 4 bases and J by 2 bases, leaving 12 bases between them.

The V gene is TRBV19, the J gene TRBJ1-1; D not resolved. CDR3 length equals 12 residues. Trimming removed 3 bases from V and 10 bases from J, with 12 bases in between. Germline CDR1 is LNHDA and CDR2 is SQIVND (reference sequence). CDR3 in amino acids: CASSMGSSLAFF. CDR3 nucleotides: TGTGCCAGTAGTATGGGCTCTTCATTAGCTTTCTTT. Full variable domain (outside the CDR3, taken from reference TRBV19 and TRBJ1-1): DGGITQSPKYLFRKEGQNVTLSCEQNLNHDAMYWYRQDPGQGLRLIYYSQIVNDFQKGDIAEGYSVSREKKESFPLTVTSAQKNPTAFYLCASSMGSSLAFFGQGTRLTVV.

The V call is TRBV5-1, the J call TRBJ1-2; TRBD1 matches at 7 bases. The germline gives CDR1 SGHRS, CDR2 YFSETQ. The CDR3 has 16 residues. The V segment lost 4 bases and the J segment 0 bases; nucleotides outside the gene matches: 9. Written as DNA, the CDR3 is TGCGCCAGCAGCCCCGGGACAGACAGGGCTAACTATGGCTACACCTTC. This encodes CASSPGTDRANYGYTF.

This clone was seen only once. The chain couples TRBV7-2 to TRBJ1-2; the D is unclear. Germline CDR1 SGHTA, CDR2 FQGNSA. The CDR3 runs 14 residues. The ends were cut back, 2 bases at V and 6 bases at J, with 13 bases in the middle. The CDR3 region is CASSLLRMPDGYTF. The CDR3 DNA reads TGTGCCAGCAGCTTACTCCGGATGCCCGATGGCTACACCTTC.

The chain is built from TRBV27 and TRBJ1-5, with a weak D call TRBD1 (5 bases). The CDR3 covers 16 residues. Per the germline V gene, CDR1 is MNHEY and CDR2 is SMNVEV (reference sequence). V lost 4 bases and J 7 bases, leaving 20 bases between the germline ends. CDR3 sequence (DNA): TGTGCCAGCAGTTCCCCCGGTGCAGGGCTCGGGCAGCCCCAGCATTTT. It yields the protein CASSSPGAGLGQPQHF.

As for this clone: A read error may account for a junction end that differs from germline. The V call is TRBV10-3, the J call TRBJ1-6; the D is unclear. Germline-derived CDR1 and CDR2 are ENHRY and SYGVKD. The CDR3 is made up of 16 amino acids. DNA of the CDR3: TGTGCCATCAGTGAGTCGATGAGCTCCTATAATTCCCCCCTCCACTTT. Protein sequence: CAISESMSSYNSPLHF.

The chain is built from TRBV29-1 and TRBJ2-7; no firm D call. The CDR3 covers 10 residues. The V end lost 2 bases, the J end lost 7 bases, and 6 bases lay between the germline ends. Germline assignment: CDR1 SQVTM and CDR2 ANQGSEA. CDR3 sequence: CSVELGEQYF. The DNA of the CDR3 is TGCAGCGTTGAACTAGGGGAGCAGTACTTC.

This clone was seen a few times. This chain joins TRBV4-1 and TRBJ2-7; perhaps TRBD1 as D (5 bases). From germline, CDR1 is MGHRA and CDR2 YSYEKL. There are 16 residues in the CDR3. Trimming shortened V by 0 bases and J by 3 bases, and 15 bases separated the two germline ends. The CDR3 here is CASSQDMGRVIYEQYF. CDR3 bases: TGCGCCAGCAGCCAAGATATGGGGCGTGTCATCTACGAGCAGTACTTC.

V is TRBV20-1 and J is TRBJ2-7; D remains unclear. In germline, CDR1 is DFQATT, CDR2 SNEGSKA (reference sequence). This CDR3 region has 11 residues. Trimming stripped 0 bases from V and 7 bases from J, with 7 bases between. DNA for the CDR3: TGCAGTGCTAGAGATCTGACGGAGCAGTACTTC. Its protein is CSARDLTEQYF.

The chain uses TRBV20-1 and TRBJ1-2; tentative D call: TRBD1 (5 bases). Deletions cut 6 bases from V and 6 bases from J, with 11 bases between. Germline V CDR1 and CDR2: DFQATT, SNEGSKA (reference sequence). CDR3 length equals 11 residues. CDR3 in amino acids: CSATRENGYTF. The CDR3 coding sequence is TGCAGTGCAACCAGGGAAAATGGCTACACCTTC.

The rearrangement joins TRBV5-1 to TRBJ2-7; D may correspond to TRBD1 or TRBD2 (5 bases each). This CDR3 has 13 amino acids. Germline values: CDR1 SGHRS, CDR2 YFSETQ. Between the trimmed V and J ends, which lost 7 bases and 1 base, there was a span of 12 bases. This CDR3 is CASGTDTSYEQYF. As DNA, the CDR3 is TGCGCCAGCGGGACCGACACGTCCTACGAGCAGTACTTC.